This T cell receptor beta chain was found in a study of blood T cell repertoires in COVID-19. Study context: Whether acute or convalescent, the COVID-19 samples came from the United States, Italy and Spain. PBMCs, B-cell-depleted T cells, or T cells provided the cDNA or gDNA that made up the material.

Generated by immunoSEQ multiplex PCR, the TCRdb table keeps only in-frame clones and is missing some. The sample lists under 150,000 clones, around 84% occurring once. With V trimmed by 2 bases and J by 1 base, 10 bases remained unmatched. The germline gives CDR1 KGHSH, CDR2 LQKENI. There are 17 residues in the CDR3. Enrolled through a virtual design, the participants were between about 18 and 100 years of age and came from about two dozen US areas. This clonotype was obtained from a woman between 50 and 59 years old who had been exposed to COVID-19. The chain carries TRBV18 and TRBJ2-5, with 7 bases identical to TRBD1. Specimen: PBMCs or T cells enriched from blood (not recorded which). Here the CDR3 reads CASSPKKGAPLQETQYF. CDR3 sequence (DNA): TGTGCCAGCTCACCAAAGAAGGGGGCCCCACTCCAAGAGACCCAGTACTTC.